The T cell receptor (beta chain) described here comes from a study of beta chain features in type 1 diabetes. Study details: Patients looked much like healthy donors when it came to age, gender and cell yields. Study conclusions and caveats: In every one of the four CD4+ subsets, TCRB CDR3s were moderately but significantly shorter in Type 1 diabetes patients.

The authors reverse transcribed all of the isolated RNA, so sequencing captured expressed TCRB transcripts. Sequencing was performed with immunoSEQ multiplex PCR; in TCRdb, only in-frame clones are kept and a portion is missing. Altogether about 700,000 clones are present, roughly an eighth being singletons, with the ten largest covering around 0.022%. The J segment lost 7 bases and the V segment lost 0 bases, leaving 7 bases of the junction unmatched. Germline CDR1 is LGHNA and CDR2 is YNFKEQ. This CDR3 comprises 17 residues. A word on this clone: What it recognizes is unknown.

This sequence originates from a man between 18 and 35 years old with type 1 diabetes. The genes are TRBV4-2 and TRBJ1-5, with 12 positions matching TRBD1. Sequencing was done on a sample of naive CD4+ T cells from blood. The CDR3 sequence is CASSQDGTGGNRQPQHF. Written as DNA, the CDR3 is TGTGCCAGCAGCCAAGACGGGACAGGGGGCAATAGGCAGCCCCAGCATTTT.